Described below is a single T cell receptor (beta chain) sequence and its context. As handled by the study authors: From reference gene primer amplification, estimates of nucleated cell counts were derived. Some clones are missing from TCRdb's copy, which holds only in-frame ones; the method was immunoSEQ multiplex PCR. V, J and clone size derive from that table, while D and trimming were established from the DNA sequence. The sample holds 150,000 to 200,000 clones, 60% to 85% seen once. This entry comes from a study of blood T cell repertoires in COVID-19. Whole-study context: The United States, Italy and Spain supplied acute and convalescent COVID-19 samples.

This receptor was obtained from a man aged 55 to 70 with active or convalescent COVID-19. Sequencing input: peripheral blood.

The DNA for the CDR3 is TGTGCCAGCAGCCGAGGCGTTCTTGAGCAGTTCTTC. The encoded protein is CASSRGVLEQFF. The chain uses TRBV7-9 and TRBJ2-1, with unresolved D. V was trimmed by 5 bases and J by 9 bases, leaving 11 bases between them. Germline V lookup: CDR1 SEHNR, CDR2 FQNEAQ (reference sequence). The CDR3 is 12 amino acids.